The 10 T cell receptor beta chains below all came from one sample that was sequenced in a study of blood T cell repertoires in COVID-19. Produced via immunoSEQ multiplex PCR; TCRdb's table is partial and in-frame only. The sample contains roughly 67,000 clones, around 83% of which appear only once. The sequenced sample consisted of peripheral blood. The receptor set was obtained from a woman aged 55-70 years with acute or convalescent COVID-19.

Here the CDR3 reads CASSLPAGLNTEAFF. CDR3 DNA: TGTGCCAGCAGCCTCCCGGCGGGGTTGAACACTGAAGCTTTCTTT. This chain links TRBV7-9 with TRBJ1-1; D remains unclear. The CDR3 runs to 15 residues. Per germline, CDR1 SEHNR and CDR2 FQNEAQ (reference sequence). V dropped 5 bases and J dropped 0 bases, with 13 bases sitting between them.

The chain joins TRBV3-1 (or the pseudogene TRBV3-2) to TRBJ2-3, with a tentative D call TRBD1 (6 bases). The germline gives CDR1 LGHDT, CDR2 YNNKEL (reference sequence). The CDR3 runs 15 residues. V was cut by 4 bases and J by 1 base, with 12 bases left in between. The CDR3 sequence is CASSLGDIGTDTQYF. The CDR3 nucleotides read TGTGCCAGCAGCCTCGGGGACATTGGCACAGATACGCAGTATTTT.

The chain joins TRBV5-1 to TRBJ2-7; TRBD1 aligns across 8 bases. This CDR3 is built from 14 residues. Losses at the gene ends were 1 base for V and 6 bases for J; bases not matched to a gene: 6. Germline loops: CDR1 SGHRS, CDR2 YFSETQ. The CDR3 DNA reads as TGCGCCAGCAGCTTGATGGACAGGGCGTCCGAGCAGTACTTC. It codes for CASSLMDRASEQYF.

This chain's CDR3 is CASSDPGRTGELFF. The CDR3 nucleotides are TGTGCCAGCAGTGACCCAGGGCGGACCGGGGAGCTGTTTTTT. The gene calls are TRBV25-1 and TRBJ2-2; the D gene is possibly TRBD1 (5 bases). This CDR3 region has 14 residues. Trimming cost V 3 bases and J 5 bases, with 10 bases left between them. The germline CDR1 and CDR2 sequences are MGHDK and SYGVNS. Using reference TRBV25-1 and TRBJ2-2 for the parts outside the CDR3, the full variable domain is EADIYQTPRYLVIGTGKKITLECSQTMGHDKMYWYQQDPGMELHLIHYSYGVNSTEKGDLSSESTVSRIRTEHFPLTLESARPSHTSQYLCASSDPGRTGELFFGEGSRLTVL.

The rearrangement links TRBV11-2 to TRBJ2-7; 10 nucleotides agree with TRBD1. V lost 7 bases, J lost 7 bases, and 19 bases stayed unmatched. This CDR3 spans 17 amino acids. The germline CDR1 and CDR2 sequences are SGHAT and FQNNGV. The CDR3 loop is CASTDLSGTGDLREQYF. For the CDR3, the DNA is TGTGCCAGCACCGACTTGTCTGGGACAGGGGATCTGAGGGAGCAGTACTTC.

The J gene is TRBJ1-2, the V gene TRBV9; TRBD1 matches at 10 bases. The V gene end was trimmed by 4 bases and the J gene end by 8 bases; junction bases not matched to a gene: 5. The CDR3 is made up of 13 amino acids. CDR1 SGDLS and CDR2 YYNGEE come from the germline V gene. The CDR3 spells CASSLDRGRGYTF. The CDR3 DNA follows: TGTGCCAGCAGCTTGGACAGGGGGAGAGGCTACACCTTC.

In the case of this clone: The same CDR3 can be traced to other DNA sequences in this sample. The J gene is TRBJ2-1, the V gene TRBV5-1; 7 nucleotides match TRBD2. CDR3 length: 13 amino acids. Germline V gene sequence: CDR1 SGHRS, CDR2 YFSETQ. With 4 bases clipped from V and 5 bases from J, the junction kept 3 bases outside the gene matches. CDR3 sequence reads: CASSLGTNNEQFF. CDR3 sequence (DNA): TGCGCCAGCAGCCTAGGGACTAACAATGAGCAGTTCTTC.

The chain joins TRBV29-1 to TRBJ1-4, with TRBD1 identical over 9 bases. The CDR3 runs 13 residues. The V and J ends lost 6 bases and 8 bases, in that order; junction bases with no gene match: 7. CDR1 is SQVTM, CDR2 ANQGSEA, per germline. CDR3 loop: CSVSGTGREKLFF. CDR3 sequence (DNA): TGCAGCGTCTCCGGGACAGGGCGGGAAAAACTGTTTTTT.

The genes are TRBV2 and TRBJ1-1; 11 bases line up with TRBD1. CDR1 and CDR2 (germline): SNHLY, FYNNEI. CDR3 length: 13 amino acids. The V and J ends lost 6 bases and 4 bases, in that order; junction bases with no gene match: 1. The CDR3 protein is CASRDRGPTEAFF. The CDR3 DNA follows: TGTGCCAGCAGGGACAGGGGGCCCACTGAAGCTTTCTTT.

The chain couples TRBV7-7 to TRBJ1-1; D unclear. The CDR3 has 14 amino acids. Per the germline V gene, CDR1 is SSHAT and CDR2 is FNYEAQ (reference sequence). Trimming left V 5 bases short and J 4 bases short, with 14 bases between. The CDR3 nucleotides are TGTGCCAGCAGCCCACAACCTGGGAGCACTGAAGCTTTCTTT. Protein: CASSPQPGSTEAFF.